Reported below is one T cell receptor beta chain. Its antigen is unidentified. The source of the sample is a study of T cell repertoires in cytomegalovirus infection. Background on the study: Indications came from public TCR beta signatures; they pointed to CMV infection and to a matching HLA type. Broader study findings: The study identified carriers of CMV plus the relevant HLA from cumulative public TCR beta family frequency. It was HLA-C-restricted CMV-specific TCR beta clonotypes that dominated the response ex vivo.

CDR3 length: 13 amino acids. CDR1 and CDR2 (germline): SQVTM, ANQGSEA. V trimming: 2 bases; J trimming: 5 bases; junction bases outside the gene matches: 5. Using its own MiXCR run on the reads, TCRdb lists one record per CDR3 protein. This repertoire shows approximately 100,000 distinct CDR3 sequences, 20% to 30% found once; its top ten account for approximately 39%. The TCR originated in a human donor in good health (CMV status not recorded). Some clones in this sample may be carry-over from other donors' samples. V is TRBV29-1 and J is TRBJ2-7, with TRBD1 identical over 8 bases. Source material: CD8+ T cells from PBMCs. CDR3 sequence reads: CSVERTGGNEQYF. CDR3 nucleotides: TGCAGCGTTGAACGTACAGGGGGGAACGAGCAGTACTTC.